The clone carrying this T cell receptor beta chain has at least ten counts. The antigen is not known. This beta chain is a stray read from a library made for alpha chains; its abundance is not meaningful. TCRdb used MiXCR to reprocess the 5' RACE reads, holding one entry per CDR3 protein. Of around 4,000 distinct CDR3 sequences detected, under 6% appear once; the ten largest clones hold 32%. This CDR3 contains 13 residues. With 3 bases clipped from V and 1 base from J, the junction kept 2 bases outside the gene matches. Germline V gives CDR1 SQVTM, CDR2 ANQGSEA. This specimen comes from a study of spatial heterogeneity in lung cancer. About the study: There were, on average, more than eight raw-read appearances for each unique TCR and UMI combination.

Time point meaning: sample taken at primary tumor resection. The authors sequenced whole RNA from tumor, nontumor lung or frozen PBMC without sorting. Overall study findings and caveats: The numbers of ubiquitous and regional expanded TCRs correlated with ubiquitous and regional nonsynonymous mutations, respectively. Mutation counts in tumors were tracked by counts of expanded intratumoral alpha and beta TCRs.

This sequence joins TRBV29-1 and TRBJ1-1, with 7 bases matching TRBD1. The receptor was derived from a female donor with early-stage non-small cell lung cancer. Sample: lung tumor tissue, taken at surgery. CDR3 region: CSVEDRWNTEAFF. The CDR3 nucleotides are TGCAGCGTTGAGGACAGGTGGAACACTGAAGCTTTCTTT.